These 19 T cell receptor beta chains were sequenced from one sample in a study of T cell changes during pregnancy in multiple sclerosis. The assay was immunoSEQ multiplex PCR, and TCRdb's table has in-frame clones only and misses some. Here the sample spans tens of thousands of clones, around nine tenths being singletons. The sample was CD4+ T cells from peripheral blood mononuclear cells, taken after pregnancy. All receptors come from a female donor in good health, enrolled as a control in a pregnancy study.

V gene TRBV10-3 combines with J gene TRBJ2-7; 7 nucleotides agree with TRBD2. The CDR3 spans 16 residues. The ends lost 0 bases at V and 7 bases at J; junction bases unmatched: 12. From germline, CDR1 is ENHRY and CDR2 SYGVKD. For the CDR3, the DNA is TGTGCCATCAGTGAGTCATCAGCGGGGCTTAACAGGGAGCAGTACTTC. Translating gives CAISESSAGLNREQYF.

The genes are TRBV21-1 and TRBJ2-7; TRBD1, the D gene given by the table, was not confirmed from the DNA. TRBV21-1 is assigned pseudogene status. The CDR3 covers 16 residues. Here the CDR3 DNA reads TGTGCCAGCAGCAAAGGGGGACAGGGGGCCTCCTACGAGCAGTACTTC. Encoded protein: CASSKGGQGASYEQYF.

This chain connects TRBV5-4 to TRBJ2-7; possibly TRBD2 for D (5 bases). Per the germline V gene, CDR1 is SGHNT and CDR2 is YYREEE (reference sequence). The V and J ends lost 9 bases and 2 bases respectively, with 15 bases between them. The length of the CDR3 is 13 residues. CDR3 region: CATTKRGTYEQYF. Written as DNA, the CDR3 is TGTGCCACCACGAAGAGAGGGACCTACGAGCAGTACTTC.

The genes are TRBV7-9 and TRBJ1-2, with D possibly TRBD1 on 5 matching bases. Per germline, CDR1 SEHNR and CDR2 FQNEAQ (reference sequence). V was pared by 5 bases and J by 8 bases, with 21 bases between. This CDR3 has 15 residues. CDR3 loop: CASSLSGRGGRGYTF. Here the CDR3 DNA reads TGTGCCAGCAGCCTCTCGGGGCGCGGAGGGAGAGGCTACACCTTC.

The chain links TRBV29-1 to TRBJ1-2, with a weak D call TRBD1 (5 bases). The length of the CDR3 is 11 residues. Germline V gene sequence: CDR1 SQVTM, CDR2 ANQGSEA. V shed 7 bases and J shed 6 bases, with 12 bases lying between them. As DNA, the CDR3 is TGCAGCGACTGGGGGGGAAATGGCTACACCTTC. As protein: CSDWGGNGYTF.

This clone was picked up one time. The rearrangement links TRBV7-2 to TRBJ2-3, with D tentatively TRBD1 (6 bases). The CDR3 covers 16 residues. The V gene lost 5 bases and the J gene lost 6 bases, with 21 bases spanning the gap. Germline V gene data show CDR1 as SGHTA and CDR2 as FQGNSA. The CDR3 spells CASSRPGAVIVDTQYF. The DNA for the CDR3 is TGTGCCAGCAGCCGCCCAGGGGCGGTGATTGTGGATACGCAGTATTTT.

V is TRBV7-2 and J is TRBJ1-1; TRBD1 might be the D (5 bases). The germline V gene has CDR1 SGHTA and CDR2 FQGNSA. The V end lost 5 bases, the J end lost 0 bases, and 19 bases lay between the germline ends. The CDR3 is 17 amino acids. CDR3 sequence (DNA): TGTGCCAGCAGCATCCAGGGAGGGAGGGGAGTGAACACTGAAGCTTTCTTT. This encodes CASSIQGGRGVNTEAFF.

This chain joins TRBV5-8 and TRBJ2-1; D is unresolved. Germline CDR1 is SGHTS and CDR2 is YDEGEE. This CDR3 comprises 11 residues. Deletions cut 4 bases from V and 10 bases from J, with 9 bases between. CDR3 nucleotides: TGTGCCAGCAGCCTGGGCAGAGAGCAGTTCTTC. Its protein is CASSLGREQFF.

This chain connects TRBV5-1 to TRBJ1-4, with D perhaps matching TRBD1 (5 bases). The CDR3 covers 15 residues. V dropped 6 bases and J dropped 1 base, with 13 bases sitting between them. Germline CDR1 SGHRS, CDR2 YFSETQ. This CDR3 reads CASNPGGVTNEKLFF. CDR3 sequence (DNA): TGCGCCAGCAACCCCGGAGGGGTAACTAATGAAAAACTGTTTTTT.

V usage is TRBV6-4 and J usage is TRBJ1-1; TRBD1 agrees at 9 bases. Germline V CDR1 and CDR2: MRHNA, SNTAGT. CDR3 size: 16 residues. Trimming removed 6 bases from V and 4 bases from J; junction bases left unmatched: 12. The CDR3 protein is CASRPGTGLKGTEAFF. The CDR3 DNA sequence: TGTGCCAGCAGACCCGGGACAGGGCTTAAGGGCACTGAAGCTTTCTTT.

V gene TRBV12-5 combines with J gene TRBJ2-1, with 7 positions matching TRBD2. The CDR3 sequence is 19 residues long. Germline lookup yields CDR1 LGHNT and CDR2 FRNRAP. V was clipped by 2 bases and J by 4 bases; unmatched bases: 17. The DNA for the CDR3 is TGTGCTAGTGGTTTGTTGCGGGAGTCAATCAGTTGGAGTTACAATGAGCAGTTCTTC. Translating it yields CASGLLRESISWSYNEQFF.

This sequence joins TRBV12-5 and TRBJ2-1; 11 positions match TRBD2. The trim removed 7 bases at V and 3 bases at J, leaving 8 bases unmatched. The CDR3 contains 16 residues. Germline CDR1 reads LGHNT; CDR2 reads FRNRAP. Written as DNA, the CDR3 is TGTGCTAGTGCCCCTCCACTAGCGGGAGTCTACAATGAGCAGTTCTTC. Protein: CASAPPLAGVYNEQFF.

This clone was detected only once. V gene TRBV11-2 combines with J gene TRBJ2-7; 8 bases are shared with TRBD1. Germline V CDR1 and CDR2: SGHAT, FQNNGV. CDR3 size: 15 residues. The ends lost 3 bases at V and 6 bases at J; junction bases unmatched: 10. CDR3 sequence reads: CASSLERTGSSEQYF. The CDR3 DNA is TGTGCCAGCAGCTTGGAGCGGACAGGGTCTTCCGAGCAGTACTTC.

This CDR3 is CSVEGGTGDYGYTF. The CDR3 coding sequence is TGCAGCGTTGAAGGGGGGACAGGTGACTATGGCTACACCTTC. V and J are TRBV29-1 and TRBJ1-2; TRBD1 aligns across 8 bases. Germline-derived CDR1 and CDR2 are SQVTM and ANQGSEA. The CDR3 is 14 amino acids. Unmatched junction bases numbered 4, after V lost 1 base and J lost 3 bases.

The chain joins TRBV2 to TRBJ2-1; 11 bases fit TRBD2. CDR3 length equals 15 residues. The germline V gene encodes CDR1 SNHLY and CDR2 FYNNEI. J gave up 7 bases and V 7 bases, and 9 bases lay outside the gene matches. The DNA for the CDR3 is TGTGCCAGCACGCATACTAGCGGGAGTTATAATGAGCAGTTCTTC. Amino acid sequence: CASTHTSGSYNEQFF. The whole variable domain, remainder taken from reference TRBV2 and TRBJ2-1, is EPEVTQTPSHQVTQMGQEVILRCVPISNHLYFYWYRQILGQKVEFLVSFYNNEISEKSEIFDDQFSVERPDGSNFTLKIRSTKLEDSAMYFCASTHTSGSYNEQFFGPGTRLTVL.

This sequence joins TRBV5-1 and TRBJ2-3; 10 bases match TRBD1. V lost 2 bases and J lost 2; bases outside the gene matches: 8. The germline CDR1 and CDR2 sequences are SGHRS and YFSETQ. The CDR3 consists of 17 residues. CDR3 nucleotide sequence: TGCGCCAGCAGCTTCCACGGGGACAGGGGCCCCACAGATACGCAGTATTTT. Protein: CASSFHGDRGPTDTQYF.

This clone was seen once. The J gene is TRBJ2-1, the V gene TRBV6-4; 7 positions agree with TRBD2. Germline V gene data show CDR1 as MRHNA and CDR2 as SNTAGT. V was pared by 0 bases and J by 7 bases, with 9 bases of the junction left unmatched. The CDR3 sequence is 16 residues long. CDR3 nucleotide sequence: TGTGCCAGCAGTGACTCGTGGACCCGGGGGGTGAATGAGCAGTTCTTC. Encoded protein: CASSDSWTRGVNEQFF.

The V and J genes are TRBV6-6 and TRBJ1-5; the D is unclear. V was cut by 4 bases and J by 5 bases, with 3 bases left in between. The germline V gene has CDR1 MNHNY and CDR2 SVGAGI (reference sequence). The CDR3 is 11 amino acids. Written as DNA, the CDR3 is TGTGCCAGCAGTTTAGATCAGCCCCAGCATTTT. This sequence encodes CASSLDQPQHF.

V is TRBV5-1 and J is TRBJ1-4, with 10 bases that match TRBD1. The germline gives CDR1 SGHRS, CDR2 YFSETQ. With V trimmed by 7 bases and J by 8 bases, 11 bases remained unmatched. The CDR3 has 15 amino acids. In nucleotides, the CDR3 is TGCGCCAGCGGGGACAGGGGCCTCAATGGAGAAAAACTGTTTTTT. Amino acid sequence: CASGDRGLNGEKLFF.